The 9 T cell receptor beta chains below come from one sample, sequenced in a study of T cell repertoires in cytomegalovirus infection. TCRdb re-called the reads with MiXCR, one entry per CDR3 protein. Of 500,000 to 600,000 distinct CDR3 sequences listed, about 15% were seen once; the top ten hold 20% to 30%. Sequenced: CD8+ T cells from PBMCs. The receptors were sampled from a human donor in good health (CMV status not recorded). Some clones in this sample may be carry-over from other donors' samples.

The chain links TRBV27 to TRBJ1-1; 9 nucleotides line up with TRBD1. Looked up from germline, CDR1 is MNHEY and CDR2 is SMNVEV (reference sequence). This CDR3 is built from 16 residues. J gave up 7 bases and V 7 bases, and 16 bases lay outside the gene matches. As DNA, the CDR3 is TGTGCCAGCACCCGCGTAGTGGACAGGGGTATAATTGAAGCTTTCTTT. Amino acids: CASTRVVDRGIIEAFF.

The chain links TRBV4-1 to TRBJ2-4, with D unclear. Deletions cut 3 bases from V and 0 bases from J, with 9 bases between. This CDR3 contains 15 residues. CDR1 is MGHRA and CDR2 is YSYEKL in the germline V gene. This chain's CDR3 is CASSHLTLAKNIQYF. CDR3 in DNA: TGCGCCAGCAGCCACCTAACATTAGCCAAAAACATTCAGTACTTC.

In this sample, this clonotype turned up a few times. The chain is built from TRBV7-7 and TRBJ1-1, with D possibly matching TRBD1 (6 bases). The CDR3 runs to 13 residues. CDR1 SSHAT and CDR2 FNYEAQ come from the germline V gene (reference sequence). Deletions cut 5 bases from V and 5 bases from J, with 12 bases between. The CDR3 protein is CASSPVGQTEAFF. CDR3 nucleotide sequence: TGTGCCAGCAGCCCCGTCGGACAGACTGAAGCTTTCTTT.

In its sample, this clonotype was seen many times. The rearrangement links TRBV4-1 to TRBJ2-6; D call uncertain. The CDR3 runs 16 residues. Germline CDR1 MGHRA, CDR2 YSYEKL. V lost 0 bases to trimming and J lost 2 bases, with 8 bases between them. CDR3 sequence: CASSQDRGAGANVLTF. DNA of the CDR3: TGCGCCAGCAGCCAAGATAGAGGAGCTGGGGCCAACGTCCTGACTTTC.

The rearrangement uses TRBV9 and TRBJ2-1, with 7 bases that match TRBD2. The V segment lost 4 bases and the J segment 0 bases; nucleotides outside the gene matches: 16. Germline V gene data show CDR1 as SGDLS and CDR2 as YYNGEE. CDR3 length: 19 amino acids. The CDR3 sequence is CASSNNPSLGGSSYNEQFF. CDR3 DNA: TGTGCCAGCAGCAATAATCCCTCCCTCGGGGGGAGCTCCTACAATGAGCAGTTCTTC.

This clonotype was recorded many times. The chain combines TRBV7-6 with TRBJ2-1, with no clear D. V dropped 7 bases and J dropped 0 bases, with 13 bases sitting between them. The germline CDR1 and CDR2 sequences are SGHVS and FNYEAQ. This CDR3 has 15 residues. The CDR3 sequence is CASTSTNYSYNEQFF. In DNA form, the CDR3 reads TGTGCCAGCACCTCTACAAACTACTCCTACAATGAGCAGTTCTTC.

The genes are TRBV6-5 and TRBJ2-7; 7 bases fit TRBD2. Germline CDR1 and CDR2: MNHEY and SVGAGI. The CDR3 loop spans 15 amino acids. V lost 9 bases and J lost 2; bases outside the gene matches: 13. The CDR3, as DNA: TGTGCCAGAAGTGAGGGTACTAGCGTAACCTACGAGCAGTACTTC. This gives the protein CARSEGTSVTYEQYF.

A word on this clonotype: A read error may be the cause here, since a much bigger clone is one base away. This rearrangement joins TRBV2 to TRBJ1-5; 9 positions match TRBD1. Germline trimming cut 6 bases from V and 6 bases from J; bases unmatched to any gene: 3. CDR1 and CDR2 (germline): SNHLY, FYNNEI. CDR3 length: 13 residues. CDR3: CASRGTGCQPQHF. DNA of the CDR3: TGTGCCAGCAGGGGGACAGGGTGTCAGCCCCAGCATTTT.

The rearrangement links TRBV4-2 to TRBJ1-1; TRBD1 matches at 8 bases. The CDR3 totals 17 residues. Germline CDR1 is LGHNA and CDR2 is YNFKEQ. J was trimmed by 0 bases and V by 0 bases; bases with no gene match: 6. The CDR3 spells CASSQDAPGGLNTEAFF. The CDR3 DNA sequence: TGTGCCAGCAGCCAAGACGCCCCAGGGGGCTTGAACACTGAAGCTTTCTTT.